The text below deals with one TCR beta chain. Its antigen remains unknown. This entry belongs to a study of T cell responses to AZD1222 COVID-19 vaccine. General observations from the study: Along spike, vaccine-associated CD4 TCRs were found throughout, with dominance at 160-218 and 743-854. Mostly white British, mostly female donors; authors suggested clonal diversity may be underestimated. All repertoire sampling was performed exclusively after the peak T cell response.

The CDR3 extends over 13 amino acids. The germline V gene encodes CDR1 GTSNPN and CDR2 SVGIG (reference sequence). V lost 2 bases and J lost 4; bases outside the gene matches: 3. Data came from immunoSEQ multiplex PCR; TCRdb stores just in-frame clones and leaves some out. This table has some 130,000 clones, roughly 85% appearing once. This sequence joins TRBV30 and TRBJ2-7; the match to TRBD1 covers 9 bases. The source is an adult who received the MenACWY meningococcal vaccine as a control. This specimen was peripheral blood, taken 28 days after the second dose of the MenACWY control vaccine. CDR3 in amino acids: CAWSLTGGYEQYF. DNA of the CDR3: TGTGCCTGGAGTTTGACAGGGGGTTACGAGCAGTACTTC.